The present T cell receptor beta chain was sequenced within a study of cytomegalovirus exposure and HLA in healthy donors. Study conclusions and caveats: Trimming of TCR beta V- and J-genes showed a link, identified in a later analysis, to a missense DCLRE1C variant.

Primers for the PCR totalled 60 Vbeta and 13 Jbeta. Clones were read by immunoSEQ multiplex PCR, and TCRdb kept only the in-frame ones, dropping some. This sample has around 21,000 clones; approximately 80% occur once, and the top ten carry 6% to 9.5%. To note about this clone: Its antigen is unknown.

Trimming shortened V by 3 bases and J by 3 bases, and 10 bases separated the two germline ends. Germline CDR1 is SGHTA and CDR2 is FQGNSA. There are 14 residues in the CDR3. The sequenced sample consisted of PBMCs. J is TRBJ2-3 and V is TRBV7-2; no reliable D call. This TCR came from a man aged 55 to 69 in good health and CMV-seronegative. Here the CDR3 DNA reads TGTGCCAGCAGCTTCTCGGTAGTAACAGATACGCAGTATTTT. It encodes CASSFSVVTDTQYF.